The 12 T cell receptor beta chains presented below share a single source sample, sequenced in a study of OX40 agonist ivuxolimab in advanced cancers. Profiling relied on immunoSEQ multiplex PCR, and the TCRdb table lists in-frame clones only, not all of them. The table records about 30,000 clones, 85% to 90% of them present only once. The material was CD4+ or CD8+ T cells sorted from blood, obtained in a trial of the OX40 agonist ivuxolimab. The receptor set was obtained from an adult with an advanced solid tumor such as melanoma, head and neck, liver or kidney cancer.

This sequence joins TRBV7-3 and TRBJ2-3, with a possible D match to TRBD1 (5 bases). Trimming removed 5 bases from V and 2 bases from J, with 17 bases in between. The CDR3 extends over 16 amino acids. Germline V gene sequence: CDR1 SGHTA, CDR2 FQGTGA. The CDR3 loop reads CASSPPQGQITDTQYF. The CDR3 DNA sequence: TGTGCCAGCAGCCCCCCCCAGGGCCAAATCACAGATACGCAGTATTTT.

V usage is TRBV27 and J usage is TRBJ2-5; D possibly uses TRBD1 or TRBD2 (6 bases each). This CDR3 is built from 15 residues. CDR1 and CDR2 from the germline V gene are MNHEY and SMNVEV (reference sequence). Trimming took 7 bases from V and 5 from J, leaving 20 bases between them. The DNA of the CDR3 is TGTGCCAGCAACCCTTTAGGGGGGTCATGGGAGACCCAGTACTTC. This sequence encodes CASNPLGGSWETQYF.

The V and J genes are TRBV2 and TRBJ2-3; no clear D gene. The CDR3 has 14 amino acids. Between the trimmed V and J ends, which lost 1 base and 2 bases, there was a span of 7 bases. The germline V gene encodes CDR1 SNHLY and CDR2 FYNNEI. DNA of the CDR3: TGTGCCAGCAGTGAAGGTCAGGCCACAGATACGCAGTATTTT. Translated: CASSEGQATDTQYF.

This chain connects TRBV9 to TRBJ2-7; 8 bases align to TRBD1. CDR1 and CDR2 (germline): SGDLS, YYNGEE. V lost 3 bases and J lost 13; bases outside the gene matches: 12. The CDR3 has 13 amino acids. Here the CDR3 reads CASSAQRDRGIYF. The CDR3 DNA reads as TGTGCCAGCAGCGCTCAGAGAGACAGGGGAATCTACTTC.

In DNA, the CDR3 is TGCGCCAGCAGCCAAGATAGTACGGGGGATGGTACAGATACGCAGTATTTT. Translated: CASSQDSTGDGTDTQYF. This chain connects TRBV4-1 to TRBJ2-3, with a tentative D call TRBD2 (6 bases). V was clipped by 0 bases and J by 3 bases, with 16 bases between them. The CDR3 covers 17 residues. Germline lookup yields CDR1 MGHRA and CDR2 YSYEKL.

This clone has just one count. The rearrangement joins TRBV21-1 to TRBJ2-7; the DNA was not compared with TRBD2, the D call given in the table. TRBV21-1 counts as a pseudogene. CDR3 length: 15 residues. This CDR3 reads CASSPLPGLASEQYF. CDR3 nucleotides: TGTGCCAGCAGCCCTTTACCGGGACTAGCTTCCGAGCAGTACTTC.

The genes are TRBV5-5 and TRBJ1-5; no reliable D call. The CDR3 spans 12 residues. V lost 2 bases to trimming and J lost 6 bases, with 6 bases between them. Germline V gene sequence: CDR1 SGHKS, CDR2 YYEKEE (reference sequence). CDR3 residues: CASSLPSQPQHF. Written as DNA, the CDR3 is TGTGCCAGCAGCTTACCGAGTCAGCCCCAGCATTTT.

The chain combines TRBV28 with TRBJ1-5; 8 nucleotides line up with TRBD1. Trimming removed 6 bases from V and 5 bases from J; junction bases left unmatched: 6. The CDR3 contains 14 residues. Germline V gene lookup returns CDR1 MDHEN and CDR2 SYDVKM. Written as DNA, the CDR3 is TGTGCCAGCAGGGAAAACAGGGGGGATCAGCCCCAGCATTTT. Translating gives CASRENRGDQPQHF.

The genes are TRBV5-1 and TRBJ2-5, with D perhaps matching TRBD1 (6 bases). Germline V lookup: CDR1 SGHRS, CDR2 YFSETQ. This CDR3 region has 13 residues. V lost 4 bases, J lost 4 bases, and 11 bases lay in between. CDR3 in DNA: TGCGCCAGCAGCCTAGGGGGTGGAGAGACCCAGTACTTC. The encoded protein is CASSLGGGETQYF.

The V and J genes are TRBV27 and TRBJ2-1, with D possibly matching TRBD1 (5 bases). CDR3 length: 14 amino acids. Germline V gene sequence: CDR1 MNHEY, CDR2 SMNVEV (reference sequence). Trimming shortened V by 5 bases and J by 5 bases, and 13 bases separated the two germline ends. The CDR3 spells CASSPPWGNNEQFF. In nucleotides, the CDR3 is TGTGCCAGCAGTCCCCCCTGGGGCAACAATGAGCAGTTCTTC.

This chain joins TRBV15 and TRBJ1-3; no definite D call. This CDR3 is 16 amino acids long. V lost 0 bases, J lost 0 bases, and 9 bases lay in between. CDR1 LNHNV and CDR2 YYDKDF come from the germline V gene (reference sequence). Here the CDR3 reads CATSRDRQSSGNTIYF. CDR3 bases: TGTGCCACCAGCAGAGATCGGCAGAGCTCTGGAAACACCATATATTTT.

This clone has more than one count but fewer than ten. CDR3 in DNA: TGTGCCAGCAGCTCTAGCGGGGGGAGCTCCTACAATGAGCAGTTCTTC. It codes for CASSSSGGSSYNEQFF. This chain connects TRBV7-2 to TRBJ2-1; 11 bases agree with TRBD2. This CDR3 region has 16 residues. Trimming took 4 bases from V and 0 from J; bases not matched to a gene: 2. Germline-derived CDR1 and CDR2 are SGHTA and FQGNSA.